The 21 T cell receptor beta chains presented below share a single source sample, sequenced in a study of vaccination and CD4 T cells after COVID-19. Described time point: late sampling 161 to 241 days after vaccination in a few convalescent patients. TCRdb itself ran the PCR reads through MiXCR, one entry per CDR3 protein. The repertoire consists of just under 30,000 distinct CDR3 sequences, with about 49% occurring once and the leading ten covering approximately 6%. This sample comprised CD4+ T cells from blood, obtained about 7 months after SARS-CoV-2 vaccination. The receptors shown here come from a human donor who had recovered from COVID-19.

This clonotype was seen a single time. This rearrangement joins TRBV7-9 to TRBJ2-7, with 9 bases lining up with TRBD1. In germline, CDR1 is SEHNR, CDR2 FQNEAQ (reference sequence). The CDR3 is 14 residues long. V lost 5 bases and J lost 5; bases outside the gene matches: 7. The CDR3 DNA reads as TGTGCCAGCAGCCCCGAGACAGGGGGACACGAGCAGTACTTC. Translation gives CASSPETGGHEQYF. Full variable domain (missing parts from reference TRBV7-9 and TRBJ2-7): DTGVSQNPRHKITKRGQNVTFRCDPISEHNRLYWYRQTLGQGPEFLTYFQNEAQLEKSRLLSDRFSAERPKGSFSTLEIQRTEQGDSAMYLCASSPETGGHEQYFGPGTRLTVT.

The chain couples TRBV6-5 to TRBJ1-5; D is ambiguous. CDR3 length: 14 amino acids. The germline V gene has CDR1 MNHEY and CDR2 SVGAGI. The V end lost 0 bases, the J end lost 1 base, and 4 bases lay between the germline ends. The DNA for the CDR3 is TGTGCCAGCAGTTACTCATCCAGCAATCAGCCCCAGCATTTT. Protein product: CASSYSSSNQPQHF.

The chain combines TRBV7-3 with TRBJ1-6; 7 bases are shared with TRBD1. The V gene's germline CDR1 is SGHTA and CDR2 FQGTGA. The CDR3 consists of 13 residues. The junction had 1 base not matched to a gene; V was cut back by 3 bases and J by 8 bases. The CDR3 bases are TGTGCCAGCAGCTTTACAGGGGATTCACCCCTCCACTTT. Protein product: CASSFTGDSPLHF.

The rearrangement uses TRBV7-3 and TRBJ1-1; D ambiguous. The germline CDR1 and CDR2 sequences are SGHTA and FQGTGA. Trimming stripped 4 bases from V and 3 bases from J, with 9 bases between. The CDR3 runs 13 residues. Here the CDR3 reads CASSSTVDTEAFF. The CDR3 DNA sequence: TGTGCCAGCAGCTCGACGGTAGACACTGAAGCTTTCTTT.

This clonotype was counted once. Here the CDR3 DNA reads TGTGCCAGTAGTACCCCCGCCCCGGGAGAGACCCAGTACTTC. Translating it yields CASSTPAPGETQYF. V usage is TRBV19 and J usage is TRBJ2-5, with D unclear. The V gene lost 4 bases and the J gene lost 4 bases, with 13 bases spanning the gap. The CDR3 totals 14 residues. Germline CDR1 reads LNHDA; CDR2 reads SQIVND (reference sequence).

This sequence joins TRBV28 and TRBJ2-7, with 7 nucleotides matching TRBD1. The CDR3 runs to 14 residues. V was clipped by 5 bases and J by 3 bases; unmatched bases: 7. The germline CDR1 and CDR2 sequences are MDHEN and SYDVKM. CDR3 in DNA: TGTGCCAGCAGTCTAGGGGGCGCCGTCTACGAGCAGTACTTC. Translating it yields CASSLGGAVYEQYF.

This chain links TRBV10-3 with TRBJ2-7; D gene uncertain. Trimming took off 10 bases at V and 0 bases at J, with 19 bases between the two ends. Per germline, CDR1 ENHRY and CDR2 SYGVKD. This CDR3 is 15 amino acids long. CDR3 in amino acids: CATHGSDISSYEQYF. Here the CDR3 DNA reads TGTGCCACACACGGTTCGGATATAAGCTCCTACGAGCAGTACTTC.

This chain links TRBV18 with TRBJ2-7, with 8 positions matching TRBD1. J lost 5 bases, V lost 6 bases, and 15 bases had no gene match. This CDR3 has 16 amino acids. Germline V lookup: CDR1 KGHSH, CDR2 LQKENI. The CDR3 DNA sequence: TGTGCCAGCTCCTCCGGGACAGGTCTCAAGTCGAACGAGCAGTACTTC. This encodes CASSSGTGLKSNEQYF.

This clonotype was counted between two and nine times. The J gene is TRBJ2-3, the V gene TRBV5-8, with TRBD1 matching 8 bases. The trim removed 2 bases at V and 3 bases at J, leaving 2 bases unmatched. This CDR3 region has 14 residues. Germline V CDR1 and CDR2: SGHTS, YDEGEE. CDR3 sequence reads: CASSFDRGTDTQYF. CDR3 bases: TGTGCCAGCAGCTTCGACAGGGGAACAGATACGCAGTATTTT.

This clonotype was observed a handful of times. This CDR3 reads CASSYVGQGNSPLHF. The CDR3 nucleotides are TGTGCCAGCAGTTACGTGGGACAGGGGAATTCACCCCTCCACTTT. This chain joins TRBV6-5 and TRBJ1-6; 10 bases align to TRBD1. The CDR3 is made up of 15 amino acids. Germline lookup yields CDR1 MNHEY and CDR2 SVGAGI. After removal of 2 bases from V and 7 bases from J, the junction contained 2 bases not matched to a gene.

The V call is TRBV20-1, the J call TRBJ2-3; unclear D gene. This CDR3 is built from 14 residues. Germline lookup yields CDR1 DFQATT and CDR2 SNEGSKA (reference sequence). V lost 3 bases, J lost 0 bases, and 10 bases lay in between. CDR3 loop: CSASGGSSTDTQYF. The CDR3 DNA reads as TGCAGTGCTAGTGGTGGTTCTAGCACAGATACGCAGTATTTT.

This clonotype turned up a few times. The chain carries TRBV20-1 and TRBJ2-7; 9 positions agree with TRBD2. V lost 6 bases and J lost 6; bases outside the gene matches: 12. Germline values: CDR1 DFQATT, CDR2 SNEGSKA (reference sequence). The CDR3 length is 14 residues. CDR3 amino acids: CSAWRGGRAREQYF. CDR3 sequence (DNA): TGCAGTGCATGGCGGGGGGGGAGGGCCCGCGAGCAGTACTTC.

The chain links TRBV7-2 to TRBJ2-7, with TRBD2 identical over 12 bases. Trimming removed 0 bases from V and 6 bases from J; junction bases left unmatched: 0. Germline CDR1 reads SGHTA; CDR2 reads FQGNSA. The CDR3 sequence is 14 residues long. The CDR3 sequence: CASSLAGLAGEQYF. CDR3 sequence (DNA): TGTGCCAGCAGCTTAGCGGGACTAGCGGGCGAGCAGTACTTC.

The chain is built from TRBV6-5 and TRBJ2-5; 15 nucleotides line up with TRBD2. Losses at the gene ends were 2 bases for V and 5 bases for J; bases not matched to a gene: 9. Germline CDR1 MNHEY, CDR2 SVGAGI. CDR3 size: 18 residues. The DNA for the CDR3 is TGTGCCAGCAGTTACAGTTCAGGACTAGCGGGAGGGGATGAGACCCAGTACTTC. This sequence encodes CASSYSSGLAGGDETQYF.

This chain uses TRBV27 with TRBJ2-7, with D possibly called TRBD1 or TRBD2 (5 bases each). Germline loops: CDR1 MNHEY, CDR2 SMNVEV (reference sequence). The CDR3 sequence is 15 residues long. The V gene lost 6 bases and the J gene lost 6 bases, with 21 bases spanning the gap. CDR3 sequence reads: CASSDPGDRPFEQYF. CDR3 DNA sequence: TGTGCCAGCAGCGATCCTGGGGACCGACCATTCGAGCAGTACTTC.

This sequence joins TRBV20-1 and TRBJ1-1; perhaps TRBD1 as D (6 bases). Germline assignment: CDR1 DFQATT and CDR2 SNEGSKA (reference sequence). V gave up 2 bases and J gave up 3 bases, with 13 bases separating them. The CDR3 has 14 residues. In DNA, the CDR3 is TGCAGTGCTAGATCAGGGGCTGGGGACACTGAAGCTTTCTTT. It codes for CSARSGAGDTEAFF.

The V and J genes are TRBV20-1 and TRBJ2-1; D call uncertain. Trimming stripped 3 bases from V and 2 bases from J, with 14 bases between. Germline loops: CDR1 DFQATT, CDR2 SNEGSKA (reference sequence). The CDR3 loop spans 15 amino acids. CDR3 loop: CSARGLVKTYNEQFF. The CDR3 coding sequence is TGCAGTGCTAGGGGCCTCGTGAAAACCTACAATGAGCAGTTCTTC.

CDR3 loop: CASSYSGDSYEQYF. The DNA for the CDR3 is TGTGCCAGCAGTTACTCGGGCGACTCCTACGAGCAGTACTTC. The V gene is TRBV6-2 or TRBV6-3, the J gene TRBJ2-7; unclear D gene. The CDR3 contains 14 residues. Germline V gene lookup returns CDR1 MNHEY and CDR2 SVGEGT. Trimming pared 0 bases from V and 0 bases from J, leaving 6 bases between.

Only a few counts were recorded for this clonotype. The chain uses TRBV25-1 and TRBJ1-2; D unresolved. V lost 3 bases and J 5 bases, leaving 19 bases between the germline ends. Germline loops: CDR1 MGHDK, CDR2 SYGVNS. The CDR3 spans 16 residues. CDR3 protein: CASSDTKHGQTYGYTF. The CDR3 nucleotides are TGTGCCAGCAGTGATACGAAGCACGGCCAGACATATGGCTACACCTTC.

In its sample, this clonotype was seen a few times. DNA for the CDR3: TGTGCCAGCAGTTCAGGGGATCCCTACGAGCAGTACTTC. Amino acids: CASSSGDPYEQYF. This chain joins TRBV28 and TRBJ2-7; perhaps TRBD1 as D (6 bases). Trimming took 4 bases from V and 2 from J, leaving 9 bases between them. CDR1 and CDR2 from the germline V gene are MDHEN and SYDVKM. The CDR3 sequence is 13 residues long.

CDR3 coding DNA: TGTGCCAGCAGCTTGCTAGGGGAGACCCAGTACTTC. Translated, it gives CASSLLGETQYF. The V gene is TRBV7-3, the J gene TRBJ2-5; D unresolved. This CDR3 is 12 amino acids long. Germline CDR1 SGHTA, CDR2 FQGTGA. V shed 3 bases and J shed 5 bases, with 7 bases lying between them.